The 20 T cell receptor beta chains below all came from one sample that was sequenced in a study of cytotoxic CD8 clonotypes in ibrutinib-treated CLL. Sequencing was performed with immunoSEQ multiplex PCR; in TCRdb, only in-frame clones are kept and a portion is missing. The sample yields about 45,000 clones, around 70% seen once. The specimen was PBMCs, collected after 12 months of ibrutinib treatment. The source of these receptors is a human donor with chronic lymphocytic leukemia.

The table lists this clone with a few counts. This CDR3 reads CASSKGQATNEKLFF. CDR3 DNA: TGTGCCAGCAGCAAGGGACAGGCAACTAATGAAAAACTGTTTTTT. The chain links TRBV9 to TRBJ1-4, with 8 positions matching TRBD1. J lost 0 bases, V lost 4 bases, and 2 bases had no gene match. The V gene's germline CDR1 is SGDLS and CDR2 YYNGEE. The CDR3 consists of 15 residues.

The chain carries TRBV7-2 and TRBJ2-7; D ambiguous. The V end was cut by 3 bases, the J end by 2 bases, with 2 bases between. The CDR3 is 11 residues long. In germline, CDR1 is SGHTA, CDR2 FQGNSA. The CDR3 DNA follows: TGTGCCAGCAGCTTCACCTACGAGCAGTACTTC. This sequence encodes CASSFTYEQYF.

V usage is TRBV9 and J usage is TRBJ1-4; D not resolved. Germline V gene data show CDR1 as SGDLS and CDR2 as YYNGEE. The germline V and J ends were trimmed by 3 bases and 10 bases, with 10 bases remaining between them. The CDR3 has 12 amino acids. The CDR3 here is CASSAEVGKLFF. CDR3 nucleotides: TGTGCCAGCAGCGCCGAGGTGGGAAAACTGTTTTTT.

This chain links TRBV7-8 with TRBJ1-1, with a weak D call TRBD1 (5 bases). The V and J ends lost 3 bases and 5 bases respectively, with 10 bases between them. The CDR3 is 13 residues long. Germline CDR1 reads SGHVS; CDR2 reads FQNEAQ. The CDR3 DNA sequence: TGTGCCAGCAGCTTCCAGGGAGGGACTGAAGCTTTCTTT. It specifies CASSFQGGTEAFF. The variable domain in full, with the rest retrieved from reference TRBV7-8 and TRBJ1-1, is GAGVSQSPRYKVAKRGQDVALRCDPISGHVSLFWYQQALGQGPEFLTYFQNEAQLDKSGLPSDRFFAERPEGSVSTLKIQRTQQEDSAVYLCASSFQGGTEAFFGQGTRLTVV.

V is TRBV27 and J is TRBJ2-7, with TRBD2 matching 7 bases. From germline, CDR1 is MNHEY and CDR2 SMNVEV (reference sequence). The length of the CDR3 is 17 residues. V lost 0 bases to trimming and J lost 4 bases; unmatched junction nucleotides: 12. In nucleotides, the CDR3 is TGTGCCAGCAGTTTATCCCTCCCGGGGGACTATTCTTACGAGCAGTACTTC. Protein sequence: CASSLSLPGDYSYEQYF.

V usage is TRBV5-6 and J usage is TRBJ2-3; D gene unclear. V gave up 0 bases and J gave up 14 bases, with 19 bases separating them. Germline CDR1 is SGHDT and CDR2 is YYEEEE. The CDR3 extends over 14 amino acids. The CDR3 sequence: CASSLGVMGTDGYF. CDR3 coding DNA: TGTGCCAGCAGCTTGGGGGTTATGGGTACCGACGGGTATTTT.

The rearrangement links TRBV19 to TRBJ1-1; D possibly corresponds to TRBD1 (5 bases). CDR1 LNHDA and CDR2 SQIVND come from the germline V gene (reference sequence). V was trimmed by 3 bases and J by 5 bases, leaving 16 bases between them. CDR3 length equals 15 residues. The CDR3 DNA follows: TGTGCCAGTAGTATGGAGGGACGGGGAGGGACTGAAGCTTTCTTT. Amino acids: CASSMEGRGGTEAFF.

CDR3 DNA: TGCGCCAGCAGCGTTGACTTGCTGAGCTCCTACAATGAGCAGTTCTTC. Protein product: CASSVDLLSSYNEQFF. This chain joins TRBV5-1 and TRBJ2-1, with D unresolved. CDR3 size: 16 residues. V shed 4 bases and J shed 0 bases, with 14 bases lying between them. Germline CDR1 reads SGHRS; CDR2 reads YFSETQ. Filled out from reference TRBV5-1 and TRBJ2-1, the complete variable domain reads KAGVTQTPRYLIKTRGQQVTLSCSPISGHRSVSWYQQTPGQGLQFLFEYFSETQRNKGNFPGRFSGRQFSNSRSEMNVSTLELGDSALYLCASSVDLLSSYNEQFFGPGTRLTVL.

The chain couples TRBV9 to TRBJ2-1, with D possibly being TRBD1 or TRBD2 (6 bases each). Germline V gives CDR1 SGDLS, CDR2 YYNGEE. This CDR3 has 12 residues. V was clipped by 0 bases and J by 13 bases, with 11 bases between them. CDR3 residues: CASSVDRGHQFF. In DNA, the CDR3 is TGTGCCAGCAGCGTAGATCGGGGGCATCAGTTCTTC.

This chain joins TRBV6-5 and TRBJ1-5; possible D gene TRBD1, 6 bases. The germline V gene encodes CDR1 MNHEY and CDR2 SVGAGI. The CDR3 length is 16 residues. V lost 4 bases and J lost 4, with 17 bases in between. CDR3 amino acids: CASSSSHRGGNQPQHF. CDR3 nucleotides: TGTGCCAGCAGTTCCTCGCATAGAGGGGGAAATCAGCCCCAGCATTTT.

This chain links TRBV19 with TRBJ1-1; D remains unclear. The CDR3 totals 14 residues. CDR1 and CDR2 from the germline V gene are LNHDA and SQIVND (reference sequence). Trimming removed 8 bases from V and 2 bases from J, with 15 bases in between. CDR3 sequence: CASSQVHDNTEAFF. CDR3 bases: TGTGCCAGTTCCCAGGTCCACGATAACACTGAAGCTTTCTTT.

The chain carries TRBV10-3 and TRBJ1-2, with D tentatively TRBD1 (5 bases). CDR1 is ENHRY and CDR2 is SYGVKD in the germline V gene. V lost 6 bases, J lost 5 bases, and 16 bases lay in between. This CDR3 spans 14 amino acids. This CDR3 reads CAISEGVLIYGYTF. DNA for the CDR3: TGTGCCATCAGCGAAGGGGTCCTCATTTATGGCTACACCTTC.

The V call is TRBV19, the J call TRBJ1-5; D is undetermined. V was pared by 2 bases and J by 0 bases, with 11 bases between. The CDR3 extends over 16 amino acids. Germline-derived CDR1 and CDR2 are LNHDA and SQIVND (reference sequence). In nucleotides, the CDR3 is TGTGCCAGTAGTATATCCCACGGCTATAGCAATCAGCCCCAGCATTTT. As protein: CASSISHGYSNQPQHF.

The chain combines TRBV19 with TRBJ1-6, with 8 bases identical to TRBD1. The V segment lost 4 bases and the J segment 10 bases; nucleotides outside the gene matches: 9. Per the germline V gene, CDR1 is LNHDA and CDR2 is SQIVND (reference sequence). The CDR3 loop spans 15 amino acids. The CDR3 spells CASSTPGQGYSPLHF. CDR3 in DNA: TGTGCCAGTAGTACCCCCGGACAGGGTTACTCACCCCTCCACTTT.

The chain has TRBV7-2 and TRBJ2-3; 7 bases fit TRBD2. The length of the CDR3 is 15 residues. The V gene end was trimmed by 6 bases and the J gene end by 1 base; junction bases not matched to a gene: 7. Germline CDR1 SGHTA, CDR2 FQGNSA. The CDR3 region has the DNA TGTGCCAGCAGTTCCAAAGCGGGGCGCACAGATACGCAGTATTTT. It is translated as CASSSKAGRTDTQYF.

Here the CDR3 DNA reads TGTGCCAGCAGTTTAGGCGCTAGCGGGGGCCCCTACAATGAGCAGTTCTTC. It codes for CASSLGASGGPYNEQFF. The V gene is TRBV27, the J gene TRBJ2-1; 10 nucleotides match TRBD2. CDR1 is MNHEY, CDR2 SMNVEV, per germline (reference sequence). CDR3 size: 17 residues. V shed 2 bases and J 2 bases; nucleotides not matched to a gene: 6.

This chain's CDR3 is CASSLSSYPRGSNGYTF. The DNA of the CDR3 is TGTGCCAGCAGTTTATCCTCCTATCCCCGGGGGAGCAATGGCTACACCTTC. This sequence joins TRBV27 and TRBJ1-2; D is possibly TRBD1 (5 bases). CDR1 and CDR2 from the germline V gene are MNHEY and SMNVEV (reference sequence). V dropped 0 bases and J dropped 6 bases, with 20 bases sitting between them. The CDR3 is 17 residues long.

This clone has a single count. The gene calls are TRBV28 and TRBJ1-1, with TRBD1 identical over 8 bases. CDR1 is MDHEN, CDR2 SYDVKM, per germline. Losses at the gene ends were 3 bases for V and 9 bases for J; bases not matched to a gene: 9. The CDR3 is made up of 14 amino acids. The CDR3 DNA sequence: TGTGCCAGCAGTTTCCTCGGACAGGGTGTAAAAGCTTTCTTT. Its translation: CASSFLGQGVKAFF.

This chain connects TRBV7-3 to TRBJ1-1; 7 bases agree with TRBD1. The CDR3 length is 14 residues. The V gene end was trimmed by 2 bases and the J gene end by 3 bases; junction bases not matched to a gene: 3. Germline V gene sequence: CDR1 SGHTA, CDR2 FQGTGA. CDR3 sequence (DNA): TGTGCCAGCAGCTTACAGGGGGAGGACACTGAAGCTTTCTTT. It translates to CASSLQGEDTEAFF.

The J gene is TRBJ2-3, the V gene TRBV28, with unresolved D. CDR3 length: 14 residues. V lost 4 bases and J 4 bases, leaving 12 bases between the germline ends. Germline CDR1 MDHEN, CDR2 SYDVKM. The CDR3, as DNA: TGTGCCAGCAGTTCCCCATTTACACCAGATACGCAGTATTTT. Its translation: CASSSPFTPDTQYF.